A single sample is the source of the 17 T cell receptor beta chains below, sequenced in a study of identical twins. Via MiXCR, TCRdb re-called the 5' RACE reads, giving one row per CDR3 protein. This sample has fewer than 900,000 distinct CDR3 sequences, with approximately 21% found just once. These records were also assigned to another study, of T cells expressing NK-cell markers.

Sequenced input: PBMCs. The origin of the receptors is a woman in her late teens or twenties in good health.

The rearrangement joins TRBV2 to TRBJ1-1; D unresolved. This CDR3 is built from 14 residues. CDR1 is SNHLY and CDR2 is FYNNEI in the germline V gene. V shed 4 bases and J shed 0 bases, with 9 bases lying between them. CDR3 in amino acids: CASSGSFMNTEAFF. As DNA, the CDR3 is TGTGCCAGCAGTGGGTCCTTCATGAACACTGAAGCTTTCTTT.

In its sample, this clonotype was seen a few times. This chain connects TRBV25-1 to TRBJ2-1; maybe TRBD1 (5 bases). The germline CDR1 and CDR2 sequences are MGHDK and SYGVNS. Trimming stripped 6 bases from V and 3 bases from J, with 12 bases between. The CDR3 is 14 amino acids. CDR3 residues: CASSRVSNYNEQFF. The CDR3 DNA reads as TGTGCCAGCAGCAGGGTCTCCAACTACAATGAGCAGTTCTTC.

This clonotype showed up many times. The gene calls are TRBV29-1 and TRBJ1-2, with D possibly being TRBD1 (5 bases). There are 12 residues in the CDR3. Trimming pared 3 bases from V and 2 bases from J, leaving 7 bases between. The germline V gene encodes CDR1 SQVTM and CDR2 ANQGSEA. This CDR3 is CSVDGGNYGYTF. Here the CDR3 DNA reads TGCAGCGTTGATGGGGGAAACTATGGCTACACCTTC.

In this sample, this clonotype turned up once. The chain links TRBV20-1 to TRBJ2-1; perhaps TRBD2 as D (7 bases). Germline V gene lookup returns CDR1 DFQATT and CDR2 SNEGSKA (reference sequence). The CDR3 is 14 residues long. V shed 7 bases and J shed 4 bases, with 17 bases lying between them. CDR3 coding DNA: TGCAGTGGTAGTGTGGGGGGGGCTTACAATGAGCAGTTCTTC. Protein sequence: CSGSVGGAYNEQFF.

J is TRBJ2-5 and V is TRBV6-1; 11 positions agree with TRBD1. V shed 8 bases, J shed 1 base, and the junction held 6 bases outside the gene matches. This CDR3 has 15 residues. Germline-derived CDR1 and CDR2 are MNHNS and SASEGT. CDR3 DNA: TGTGCCAGCGTACGGGACAGGGGGGCCCAAGAGACCCAGTACTTC. Translating it yields CASVRDRGAQETQYF.

In this sample, this clonotype turned up a few times. CDR3 protein: CSARDFQRTIGYTF. CDR3 nucleotide sequence: TGCAGTGCTAGAGACTTCCAGCGGACGATTGGCTACACCTTC. The chain recombines TRBV20-1 with TRBJ1-2, with D unclear. Germline V CDR1 and CDR2: DFQATT, SNEGSKA (reference sequence). Trimming pared 0 bases from V and 7 bases from J, leaving 15 bases between. The CDR3 length is 14 residues.

The DNA for the CDR3 is TGTGCCAGCAGTCTTTCGTGGGAGTCTGATACGCAGTATTTT. Protein sequence: CASSLSWESDTQYF. V and J are TRBV27 and TRBJ2-3; tentatively, D is TRBD2 (5 bases). CDR1 is MNHEY and CDR2 is SMNVEV in the germline V gene (reference sequence). The CDR3 has 14 amino acids. Trimming stripped 5 bases from V and 6 bases from J, with 15 bases between.

This clonotype was seen a handful of times. This rearrangement joins TRBV29-1 to TRBJ2-3; D unresolved. V was pared by 1 base and J by 9 bases, with 11 bases between. Germline CDR1 SQVTM, CDR2 ANQGSEA. The CDR3 loop spans 12 amino acids. In DNA form, the CDR3 reads TGCAGCGTTGAAGGGCCAAGTGTAACGCAGTATTTT. Encoded protein: CSVEGPSVTQYF.

This clonotype was counted only a few times. This chain connects TRBV12-3 or TRBV12-4 to TRBJ2-1; 7 bases agree with TRBD2. The CDR3 loop spans 16 amino acids. V was pared by 0 bases and J by 6 bases, with 8 bases of the junction left unmatched. CDR3 loop: CASSLAGGPWVNEQFF. The CDR3 DNA reads TGTGCCAGCAGTTTAGCGGGAGGGCCATGGGTCAATGAGCAGTTCTTC.

The chain has TRBV9 and TRBJ1-3; 7 positions agree with TRBD1. Trimming removed 4 bases from V and 0 bases from J; junction bases left unmatched: 10. The germline V gene encodes CDR1 SGDLS and CDR2 YYNGEE. The CDR3 consists of 17 residues. CDR3 DNA sequence: TGTGCCAGCAGCCCGGGACAGAGGTCTTACTCTGGAAACACCATATATTTT. Its protein is CASSPGQRSYSGNTIYF.

This chain connects TRBV4-3 to TRBJ2-7; TRBD1 matches 10 bases. The CDR3 runs to 16 residues. CDR1 is LGHNA and CDR2 is YSLEER in the germline V gene. J lost 4 bases, V lost 0 bases, and 6 bases had no gene match. The chain's CDR3 is CASSQEHRTGGYEQYF. The CDR3 coding sequence is TGCGCCAGCAGCCAAGAGCATCGGACAGGGGGATACGAGCAGTACTTC.

The rearrangement uses TRBV12-3 or TRBV12-4 and TRBJ2-1; perhaps TRBD2 as D (5 bases). This CDR3 is built from 12 residues. Trimming left V 7 bases short and J 9 bases short, with 13 bases between. The CDR3 region has the DNA TGTGCCAGCAAAACTAGATTGAGTGAGCAGTTCTTC. As protein: CASKTRLSEQFF.

This sequence joins TRBV7-9 and TRBJ2-7; 8 positions match TRBD1. CDR3 length: 15 amino acids. The V segment lost 5 bases and the J segment 1 base; nucleotides outside the gene matches: 7. The germline V gene encodes CDR1 SEHNR and CDR2 FQNEAQ (reference sequence). The CDR3 is CASSPGQGYSYEQYF. CDR3 bases: TGTGCCAGCAGCCCTGGACAGGGCTATTCCTACGAGCAGTACTTC.

Comment on this clonotype: This may stem from a read error, because a much larger clone lies one nucleotide away. The rearrangement links TRBV5-1 to TRBJ2-4, with 9 bases aligning to TRBD2. From germline, CDR1 is SGHRS and CDR2 YFSETQ. The CDR3 is made up of 14 amino acids. The CDR3 nucleotides read TGCGCCAGCAGGTTGACTAGCGGAGTAAACATTCAGCACTTC. It is translated as CASRLTSGVNIQHF.

This clonotype was seen more than once but under ten times. The rearrangement links TRBV10-3 to TRBJ2-7; D uncertain. The CDR3 runs 13 residues. Germline V gene data show CDR1 as ENHRY and CDR2 as SYGVKD. Trimming left V 11 bases short and J 2 bases short, with 16 bases between. The CDR3 DNA reads as TGTGCCGCCGGATCGGGCCTTACCTACGAGCAGTACTTC. This gives the protein CAAGSGLTYEQYF.

This chain joins TRBV10-3 and TRBJ2-5; either TRBD1 or TRBD2 may supply D (5 bases each). V lost 10 bases and J lost 4, with 22 bases in between. This CDR3 region has 15 residues. Looked up from germline, CDR1 is ENHRY and CDR2 is SYGVKD. Written as DNA, the CDR3 is TGTGCCACGAGGCCCCGGGACCCCCTGGGAGAGACCCAGTACTTC. It codes for CATRPRDPLGETQYF.

The chain is built from TRBV5-1 and TRBJ2-3; 11 bases match TRBD2. The CDR3 extends over 18 amino acids. J lost 0 bases, V lost 5 bases, and 11 bases had no gene match. Germline lookup yields CDR1 SGHRS and CDR2 YFSETQ. In nucleotides, the CDR3 is TGCGCCAGCAGAATGGCGATAGCGGGGGGGTCAAGCACAGATACGCAGTATTTT. This translates into CASRMAIAGGSSTDTQYF.